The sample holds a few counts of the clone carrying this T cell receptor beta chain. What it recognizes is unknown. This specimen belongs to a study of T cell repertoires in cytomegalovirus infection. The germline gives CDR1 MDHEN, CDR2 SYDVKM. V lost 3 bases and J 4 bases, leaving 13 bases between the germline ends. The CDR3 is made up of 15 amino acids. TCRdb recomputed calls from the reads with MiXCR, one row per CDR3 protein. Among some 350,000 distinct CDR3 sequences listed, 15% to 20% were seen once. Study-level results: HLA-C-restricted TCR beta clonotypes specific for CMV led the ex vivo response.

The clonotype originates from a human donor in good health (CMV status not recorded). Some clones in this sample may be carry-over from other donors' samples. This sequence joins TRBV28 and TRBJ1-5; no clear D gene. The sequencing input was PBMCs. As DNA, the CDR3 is TGTGCCAGCAGTTTTCTCGTAAAGGGAAATCAGCCCCAGCATTTT. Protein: CASSFLVKGNQPQHF.